The 26 T cell receptor beta chains reported below all come from one sample, sequenced in a study of T cells in localized non-small cell lung cancer. Some clones are missing from TCRdb's copy, which holds only in-frame ones; the method was immunoSEQ multiplex PCR. The top ten clones hold under 10% of a sample with roughly 5,800 clones, around a quarter of them seen once. This specimen was lung tumor tissue, taken before any cancer treatment. These receptors came from a female donor of 60 years or more with stage I lung adenocarcinoma.

This clone was recorded a few times. The chain carries TRBV7-6 and TRBJ2-1; 11 positions match TRBD1. The CDR3 has 16 amino acids. Germline V CDR1 and CDR2: SGHVS, FNYEAQ. Trimming at V came to 2 bases and at J to 2 bases, leaving 2 bases not matched to a gene. The CDR3 DNA sequence: TGTGCCAGCAGCTTACGGGGACAGGGGGCCTACAATGAGCAGTTCTTC. Translating gives CASSLRGQGAYNEQFF.

The table lists this clone with a few counts. At one of its ends the junction is not consistent with the germline gene, which may arise from a read error. The chain is built from TRBV6-8 and TRBJ2-3, with TRBD2 identical over 12 bases. Germline V gives CDR1 MNHGY, CDR2 SAAAGT. The CDR3 sequence is 16 residues long. The DNA of the CDR3 is TGTGCCATCAGTGGTCTAGCGGGAGGGCCCACAGATACGCAGTATTTT. Its translation: CAISGLAGGPTDTQYF.

The gene calls are TRBV18 and TRBJ2-7; the D gene is possibly TRBD2 (5 bases). Germline CDR1 reads KGHSH; CDR2 reads LQKENI. CDR3 length equals 16 residues. V was cut by 1 base and J by 5 bases, with 18 bases left in between. CDR3 protein: CASSPRQGGLGHEQYF. The CDR3, as DNA: TGTGCCAGCTCACCACGCCAAGGCGGGCTAGGTCACGAGCAGTACTTC.

In its sample, this clone was seen a few times. The V gene is TRBV11-3, the J gene TRBJ1-3; 10 nucleotides line up with TRBD1. Losses at the gene ends were 5 bases for V and 5 bases for J; bases not matched to a gene: 9. CDR3 size: 16 residues. Germline CDR1 and CDR2: SGHNT and YENEEA. The CDR3 is CASSLTGGAYRNTIYF. In DNA form, the CDR3 reads TGTGCCAGCAGCCTGACAGGGGGCGCTTATAGAAACACCATATATTTT.

This clone was seen a handful of times. The CDR3 spells CAWSSTTSGRVNEQFF. The CDR3 bases are TGTGCCTGGAGTTCCACGACTAGCGGGAGGGTTAATGAGCAGTTCTTC. The V and J genes are TRBV30 and TRBJ2-1; TRBD2 matches at 14 bases. Germline assignment: CDR1 GTSNPN and CDR2 SVGIG (reference sequence). This CDR3 is built from 16 residues. V shed 2 bases and J 7 bases; nucleotides not matched to a gene: 7.

This clone was found a few times. The rearrangement joins TRBV19 to TRBJ1-1; D call uncertain. Trimming took 5 bases from V and 1 from J, leaving 8 bases between them. Germline loops: CDR1 LNHDA, CDR2 SQIVND (reference sequence). The CDR3 consists of 13 residues. The CDR3 nucleotides are TGTGCCAGTAGTTTCATCTCGAACACTGAAGCTTTCTTT. Its translation: CASSFISNTEAFF.

This clone was seen ten or more times. The J gene is TRBJ2-3, the V gene TRBV9; no definite D call. Trimming removed 0 bases at V and 7 bases at J, with 12 bases between. The CDR3 has 14 residues. Germline lookup yields CDR1 SGDLS and CDR2 YYNGEE. CDR3 DNA sequence: TGTGCCAGCAGCGTAGAGTCCCAAGCCTATACGCAGTATTTT. This translates into CASSVESQAYTQYF.

This clone was found a few times. This chain connects TRBV6-8 to TRBJ2-7, with 9 bases matching TRBD1. With V trimmed by 2 bases and J by 2 bases, 7 bases remained unmatched. This CDR3 is 16 amino acids long. The germline V gene has CDR1 MNHGY and CDR2 SAAAGT. CDR3 coding DNA: TGTGCCAGCAGTTACAAAGTGGACAGGGGAACCTACGAGCAGTACTTC. Translation gives CASSYKVDRGTYEQYF.

This clone came up a few times. This chain links TRBV11-3 with TRBJ2-7; tentative D call: TRBD2 (5 bases). CDR1 and CDR2 from the germline V gene are SGHNT and YENEEA. V was pared by 2 bases and J by 0 bases, with 11 bases between. The CDR3 is 15 residues long. CDR3 in amino acids: CASSLSVGSSYEQYF. DNA of the CDR3: TGTGCCAGCAGCTTATCAGTTGGGAGCTCCTACGAGCAGTACTTC.

The CDR3 bases are TGTGCCAGCAGCCCACGGGGCCGCCAGGGTACTAACTATGGCTACACCTTC. Translating gives CASSPRGRQGTNYGYTF. This sequence joins TRBV11-3 and TRBJ1-2, with D possibly being TRBD1 (5 bases). The CDR3 runs 17 residues. The germline V and J ends were trimmed by 5 bases and 0 bases, with 19 bases remaining between them. Per germline, CDR1 SGHNT and CDR2 YENEEA.

Relative to its sample, this clone is medium-sized. The CDR3 reads CASSLGGSGGDEQYF. The CDR3 nucleotides read TGTGCCAGCAGCTTAGGAGGTTCCGGGGGCGACGAGCAGTACTTC. This chain uses TRBV11-3 with TRBJ2-7; D may be TRBD1 or TRBD2 (6 bases each). CDR3 length equals 15 residues. CDR1 is SGHNT and CDR2 is YENEEA in the germline V gene. Trimming took off 1 base at V and 5 bases at J, with 15 bases between the two ends.

The chain carries TRBV11-3 and TRBJ2-7; D perhaps matches TRBD2 (6 bases). Germline lookup yields CDR1 SGHNT and CDR2 YENEEA. Trimming pared 5 bases from V and 1 base from J, leaving 21 bases between. The CDR3 runs 17 residues. CDR3 loop: CASSPIPGLLNSYEQYF. The CDR3 nucleotides are TGTGCCAGCAGCCCGATCCCGGGACTCCTCAATTCCTACGAGCAGTACTTC.

A few counts support this clone. The J gene is TRBJ2-7, the V gene TRBV11-3; 14 bases align to TRBD2. Germline lookup yields CDR1 SGHNT and CDR2 YENEEA. The J segment lost 0 bases and the V segment lost 5 bases, leaving 6 bases of the junction unmatched. This CDR3 spans 17 amino acids. CDR3 sequence (DNA): TGTGCCAGCAGCCACCTTGGGACTAGCGGGAGCTCCTACGAGCAGTACTTC. Amino acids: CASSHLGTSGSSYEQYF.

This clone has only a few counts. This chain links TRBV29-1 with TRBJ1-1, with a tentative D call TRBD1 (6 bases). The CDR3 loop spans 13 amino acids. V dropped 7 bases and J dropped 1 base, with 13 bases sitting between them. Germline values: CDR1 SQVTM, CDR2 ANQGSEA. The CDR3 sequence is CSGTSQGNTEAFF. The CDR3 DNA reads TGCAGCGGGACGTCACAGGGGAACACTGAAGCTTTCTTT.

V gene TRBV19 combines with J gene TRBJ1-5; 7 bases map to TRBD1. J gave up 2 bases and V 7 bases, and 11 bases lay outside the gene matches. CDR3 length equals 16 residues. Germline assignment: CDR1 LNHDA and CDR2 SQIVND (reference sequence). The CDR3 bases are TGTGCCAGTACGCGACAGGGAAGCGCTGGCAATCAGCCCCAGCATTTT. Translating gives CASTRQGSAGNQPQHF. Together with reference TRBV19 and TRBJ1-5, the CDR3 gives the full variable domain: DGGITQSPKYLFRKEGQNVTLSCEQNLNHDAMYWYRQDPGQGLRLIYYSQIVNDFQKGDIAEGYSVSREKKESFPLTVTSAQKNPTAFYLCASTRQGSAGNQPQHFGDGTRLSIL.

This clone was picked up a small number of times. V usage is TRBV11-3 and J usage is TRBJ1-2; 7 nucleotides match TRBD1. Germline lookup yields CDR1 SGHNT and CDR2 YENEEA. V gave up 5 bases and J gave up 0 bases; unmatched junction bases: 6. This CDR3 spans 15 amino acids. CDR3 loop: CASSRTGQTNYGYTF. CDR3 sequence (DNA): TGTGCCAGCAGCCGGACGGGACAGACTAACTATGGCTACACCTTC.

The rearrangement joins TRBV9 to TRBJ1-5, with 7 bases that match TRBD1. The CDR3 runs to 16 residues. Germline assignment: CDR1 SGDLS and CDR2 YYNGEE. Unmatched junction bases numbered 11, after V lost 5 bases and J lost 3 bases. CDR3 protein: CASSMATGALNQPQHF. CDR3 in DNA: TGTGCCAGCAGTATGGCAACAGGGGCCCTCAATCAGCCCCAGCATTTT. Using reference TRBV9 and TRBJ1-5 for the parts outside the CDR3, the full variable domain is DSGVTQTPKHLITATGQRVTLRCSPRSGDLSVYWYQQSLDQGLQFLIQYYNGEERAKGNILERFSAQQFPDLHSELNLSSLELGDSALYFCASSMATGALNQPQHFGDGTRLSIL.

This chain links TRBV9 with TRBJ2-7; the D gene is possibly TRBD1 (6 bases). The CDR3 loop spans 15 amino acids. Trimming pared 5 bases from V and 7 bases from J, leaving 22 bases between. Germline V gene sequence: CDR1 SGDLS, CDR2 YYNGEE. The CDR3 region is CASSERSRTAREQYF. The CDR3 nucleotides read TGTGCCAGCAGTGAAAGGTCCCGGACAGCTAGGGAGCAGTACTTC.

The chain links TRBV18 to TRBJ2-5, with D uncertain. The length of the CDR3 is 13 residues. The V gene lost 0 bases and the J gene lost 5 bases, with 7 bases spanning the gap. The V gene's germline CDR1 is KGHSH and CDR2 LQKENI. Written as DNA, the CDR3 is TGTGCCAGCTCACCACCCTCAACGGAGACCCAGTACTTC. The encoded protein is CASSPPSTETQYF. Together with reference TRBV18 and TRBJ2-5, the CDR3 gives the full variable domain: NAGVMQNPRHLVRRRGQEARLRCSPMKGHSHVYWYRQLPEEGLKFMVYLQKENIIDESGMPKERFSAEFPKEGPSILRIQQVVRGDSAAYFCASSPPSTETQYFGPGTRLLVL.

The sample holds a few counts of this clone. The chain couples TRBV6-8 to TRBJ1-1; 7 bases map to TRBD1. The CDR3 sequence is 15 residues long. Germline lookup yields CDR1 MNHGY and CDR2 SAAAGT. Trimming cost V 5 bases and J 7 bases; bases outside gene matches: 13. CDR3 coding DNA: TGTGCCAGCAGTCTCAACGTCGAGACAGGGAATGAAGCTTTCTTT. Amino acid sequence: CASSLNVETGNEAFF.

This sequence joins TRBV28 and TRBJ2-3; 8 positions agree with TRBD2. Germline CDR1 is MDHEN and CDR2 is SYDVKM. Trimming removed 5 bases from V and 6 bases from J; junction bases left unmatched: 10. The CDR3 is made up of 15 amino acids. The CDR3, as DNA: TGTGCCAGCAGTCTTATCAGCGGGAGCGGCGATACGCAGTATTTT. Amino acid sequence: CASSLISGSGDTQYF.

The chain couples TRBV5-1 to TRBJ2-5, with 16 bases fitting TRBD2. J gave up 5 bases and V 2 bases, and 3 bases lay outside the gene matches. This CDR3 spans 16 amino acids. Per germline, CDR1 SGHRS and CDR2 YFSETQ. CDR3 protein: CASSFGTSGRGETQYF. The CDR3 DNA follows: TGCGCCAGCAGCTTCGGGACTAGCGGGAGGGGGGAGACCCAGTACTTC.

This chain uses TRBV11-3 with TRBJ2-1; 12 nucleotides align to TRBD1. This CDR3 contains 16 residues. The V and J ends lost 0 bases and 8 bases, in that order; junction bases with no gene match: 5. Per germline, CDR1 SGHNT and CDR2 YENEEA. CDR3 bases: TGTGCCAGCAGCTTAGAGGGGACAGGGGGCTCTGATGAGCAGTTCTTC. Translation: CASSLEGTGGSDEQFF.

In its sample, this clone was seen a few times. The gene calls are TRBV28 and TRBJ2-5; maybe TRBD1 (6 bases). Trimming removed 11 bases at V and 5 bases at J, with 27 bases between. Looked up from germline, CDR1 is MDHEN and CDR2 is SYDVKM. The CDR3 has 16 amino acids. CDR3 amino acids: CASAKIKGQGKETQYF. CDR3 DNA: TGTGCCTCAGCGAAGATAAAGGGGCAGGGGAAGGAGACCCAGTACTTC.

The chain couples TRBV5-1 to TRBJ2-1, with TRBD2 matching 10 bases. The germline gives CDR1 SGHRS, CDR2 YFSETQ. With V trimmed by 5 bases and J by 7 bases, 9 bases remained unmatched. The CDR3 is made up of 15 amino acids. CDR3 loop: CASSVQASGSNEQFF. The DNA for the CDR3 is TGCGCCAGCAGTGTTCAGGCTAGCGGGAGTAATGAGCAGTTCTTC.

This clone was found many times. The chain uses TRBV5-1 and TRBJ1-2; 8 bases are shared with TRBD1. The trim removed 4 bases at V and 0 bases at J, leaving 2 bases unmatched. The CDR3 is made up of 14 amino acids. Germline values: CDR1 SGHRS, CDR2 YFSETQ. CDR3 residues: CASSEQGANYGYTF. In nucleotides, the CDR3 is TGCGCCAGCAGCGAACAGGGGGCTAACTATGGCTACACCTTC.